This T cell receptor beta chain comes out of a study of blood T cell repertoires in COVID-19. The CDR3 sequence is 17 residues long. The germline V gene encodes CDR1 SGHRS and CDR2 YFSETQ. The germline V and J ends were trimmed by 0 bases and 0 bases, with 16 bases remaining between them. Generated by immunoSEQ multiplex PCR, the TCRdb table keeps only in-frame clones and is missing some. This sample carries 80,000 to 85,000 clones, 88% of them seen once, and the ten largest clones take approximately 5%. Sequenced: peripheral blood. The chain joins TRBV5-1 to TRBJ2-7; D possibly corresponds to TRBD1 (6 bases). The TCR sequence derives from a woman older than 75 with acute or convalescent COVID-19. The CDR3 sequence: CASSLAFMTGASYEQYF. CDR3 DNA: TGCGCCAGCAGCTTGGCCTTTATGACAGGCGCCTCCTACGAGCAGTACTTC.